This entry lists 20 T cell receptor beta chains sequenced from one sample in a study of Ad26.COV2.S vaccination and SARS-CoV-2 variants. The sample's treatment: 19 received Ad26.COV2.S at low or high dose, single or two shots; five or six received placebo; per-sample allocation not given. Specimen acquisition occurred on day 63 following the initial vaccine or placebo injection. Produced via immunoSEQ multiplex PCR; TCRdb's table is partial and in-frame only. The repertoire includes more than 300,000 clones, about 85% of them detected once, and roughly 2% sits in the top ten. Sequenced material: peripheral blood, taken in a trial of Ad26.COV2.S vaccine versus placebo. Receptors originate from a person aged 18-65 years who received the Ad26.COV2.S COVID-19 vaccine or a placebo.

CDR3 amino acids: CASRGSSVGENTQYF. The CDR3 region has the DNA TGTGCCAGCAGGGGTTCTAGCGTCGGGGAAAATACGCAGTATTTT. The V and J genes are TRBV5-4 and TRBJ2-3; D perhaps matches TRBD2 (6 bases). Between the trimmed V and J ends, which lost 5 bases and 7 bases, there was a span of 20 bases. This CDR3 region has 15 residues. Germline V gene lookup returns CDR1 SGHNT and CDR2 YYREEE (reference sequence). The whole variable domain, remainder taken from reference TRBV5-4 and TRBJ2-3, is ETGVTQSPTHLIKTRGQQVTLRCSSQSGHNTVSWYQQALGQGPQFIFQYYREEENGRGNFPPRFSGLQFPNYSSELNVNALELDDSALYLCASRGSSVGENTQYFGPGTRLTVL.

This clone was seen just once. The rearrangement uses TRBV5-6 and TRBJ1-1; D is perhaps TRBD1 (6 bases). Germline CDR1 reads SGHDT; CDR2 reads YYEEEE. The CDR3 loop spans 14 amino acids. The V gene lost 3 bases and the J gene lost 0 bases, with 9 bases spanning the gap. DNA of the CDR3: TGTGCCAGCAGCTACAGGGCAGTGAACACTGAAGCTTTCTTT. This codes for CASSYRAVNTEAFF.

This clone turned up a few times. This chain joins TRBV9 and TRBJ1-3; D not resolved. V lost 2 bases and J 4 bases, leaving 13 bases between the germline ends. The CDR3 is made up of 15 amino acids. CDR1 and CDR2 from the germline V gene are SGDLS and YYNGEE. The CDR3 region is CASSVSANIGNTIYF. DNA for the CDR3: TGTGCCAGCAGCGTTTCGGCAAATATAGGAAACACCATATATTTT.

The rearrangement uses TRBV9 and TRBJ2-3; D may correspond to TRBD1 or TRBD2 (5 bases each). With 5 bases removed from V and 1 base from J, the gap between germline ends came to 11 bases. This CDR3 is built from 14 residues. Germline-derived CDR1 and CDR2 are SGDLS and YYNGEE. The CDR3 nucleotides are TGTGCCAGCAGGGGGGAAGGGGGCACAGATACGCAGTATTTT. The encoded protein is CASRGEGGTDTQYF.

This clone is a singleton in its sample. The J gene is TRBJ1-2, the V gene TRBV5-1, with 9 bases aligning to TRBD1. Germline V gene sequence: CDR1 SGHRS, CDR2 YFSETQ. V shed 2 bases, J shed 10 bases, and the junction held 6 bases outside the gene matches. This CDR3 comprises 13 residues. CDR3 DNA: TGCGCCAGCAGCTTCTCGGACAGGGGTGTCTACACCTTC. Its protein product is CASSFSDRGVYTF. The whole variable domain, filled in from reference TRBV5-1 and TRBJ1-2, reads KAGVTQTPRYLIKTRGQQVTLSCSPISGHRSVSWYQQTPGQGLQFLFEYFSETQRNKGNFPGRFSGRQFSNSRSEMNVSTLELGDSALYLCASSFSDRGVYTFGSGTRLTVV.

The chain uses TRBV10-1 and TRBJ2-5, with D uncertain. Trimming took off 0 bases at V and 7 bases at J, with 15 bases between the two ends. This CDR3 has 15 residues. Germline CDR1 WNHNN, CDR2 SYGVQD (reference sequence). In DNA, the CDR3 is TGCGCCAGCAGTGAGTCTTCGTCCTCGTTTGGGACCCAGTACTTC. Its protein is CASSESSSSFGTQYF.

In nucleotides, the CDR3 is TGTGCCAGCGGCCGGGACAGTTACTACGAGCAGTACTTC. It translates to CASGRDSYYEQYF. This chain connects TRBV7-9 to TRBJ2-7, with 7 bases fitting TRBD1. Germline loops: CDR1 SEHNR, CDR2 FQNEAQ (reference sequence). The CDR3 has 13 amino acids. J lost 3 bases, V lost 8 bases, and 7 bases had no gene match.

V is TRBV2 and J is TRBJ2-2; no firm D call. V lost 7 bases and J lost 0, with 9 bases in between. CDR3 length equals 14 residues. CDR1 and CDR2 from the germline V gene are SNHLY and FYNNEI. The CDR3 nucleotides read TGTGCCAGCAAGGGATCCGCGAACACCGGGGAGCTGTTTTTT. This translates into CASKGSANTGELFF.

The chain couples TRBV12-3 or TRBV12-4 to TRBJ2-7, with a possible D match to TRBD1 (5 bases). Trimming pared 4 bases from V and 3 bases from J, leaving 7 bases between. The CDR3 has 12 amino acids. CDR3 in DNA: TGTGCCAGCAGTTACAGGTACTACGAGCAGTACTTC. Its translation is CASSYRYYEQYF.

The chain joins TRBV10-3 to TRBJ2-7; D possibly uses TRBD1 or TRBD2 (6 bases each). Germline V gene sequence: CDR1 ENHRY, CDR2 SYGVKD. Trimming cost V 4 bases and J 6 bases, with 19 bases left between them. CDR3 size: 15 residues. CDR3 nucleotides: TGTGCCATCAGTGTCGTACAGGGAGGAATCGCCGAGCAGTACTTC. It specifies CAISVVQGGIAEQYF.

The CDR3 DNA reads as TGTGCCAGCAGTGAACGGGTAGGGAGGGACAGGGTACGCACCGGGGAGCTGTTTTTT. Encoded protein: CASSERVGRDRVRTGELFF. The J gene is TRBJ2-2, the V gene TRBV6-1; 9 bases align to TRBD1. The CDR3 has 19 residues. Unmatched junction bases numbered 14, after V lost 2 bases and J lost 4 bases. CDR1 and CDR2 (germline): MNHNS, SASEGT.

V and J are TRBV4-2 and TRBJ1-4; a possible D gene is TRBD1 (6 bases). Between the trimmed V and J ends, which lost 0 bases and 2 bases, there was a span of 13 bases. This CDR3 contains 17 residues. Germline V gene data show CDR1 as LGHNA and CDR2 as YNFKEQ. CDR3: CASSQDLGAVTNEKLFF. CDR3 bases: TGTGCCAGCAGCCAAGATCTGGGGGCAGTGACTAATGAAAAACTGTTTTTT.

CDR3 in amino acids: CASRPTGQDTEAFF. DNA for the CDR3: TGTGCCAGCAGACCCACAGGGCAGGACACTGAAGCTTTCTTT. This sequence joins TRBV2 and TRBJ1-1; a possible D gene is TRBD1 (6 bases). CDR3 length equals 14 residues. V shed 6 bases and J shed 3 bases, with 14 bases lying between them. The germline gives CDR1 SNHLY, CDR2 FYNNEI.

V is TRBV6-1 and J is TRBJ2-5, with no clear D. Germline CDR1 and CDR2: MNHNS and SASEGT. The CDR3 contains 13 residues. The V and J ends lost 0 bases and 5 bases respectively, with 7 bases between them. The CDR3: CASSEAGLETQYF. In DNA form, the CDR3 reads TGTGCCAGCAGTGAAGCCGGCCTGGAGACCCAGTACTTC.

Here the CDR3 DNA reads TGCGCCAGCAGCTTCCTCTCTAGCACAGATACGCAGTATTTT. Translation: CASSFLSSTDTQYF. The V and J genes are TRBV5-1 and TRBJ2-3; the D is unclear. V gave up 2 bases and J gave up 0 bases, with 7 bases separating them. The CDR3 spans 14 residues. Germline CDR1 and CDR2: SGHRS and YFSETQ.

This clone was seen just once. The chain combines TRBV5-1 with TRBJ1-6; tentative D call: TRBD1 (6 bases). V lost 4 bases and J lost 6, with 14 bases in between. CDR1 and CDR2 from the germline V gene are SGHRS and YFSETQ. The CDR3 consists of 15 residues. The CDR3 protein is CASSTGTELNSPLHF. The CDR3 region has the DNA TGCGCCAGCAGCACAGGGACGGAGCTTAATTCACCCCTCCACTTT.

The chain couples TRBV14 to TRBJ2-3, with D perhaps assigned TRBD1 or TRBD2 (6 bases each). Germline V CDR1 and CDR2: SGHDN, FVKESK. V dropped 4 bases and J dropped 2 bases, with 16 bases sitting between them. CDR3 length equals 16 residues. In DNA form, the CDR3 reads TGTGCCAGCAGCCCCCTTCCGGGGGCTTTCACAGATACGCAGTATTTT. It translates to CASSPLPGAFTDTQYF.

The genes are TRBV3-1 (or the pseudogene TRBV3-2) and TRBJ1-2, with TRBD1 matching over 8 bases. With 4 bases clipped from V and 3 bases from J, the junction kept 10 bases outside the gene matches. The CDR3 runs 16 residues. CDR1 and CDR2 from the germline V gene are LGHDT and YNNKEL (reference sequence). The CDR3 reads CASSPILGTGHYGYTF. The CDR3 bases are TGTGCCAGCAGCCCCATCCTAGGGACAGGTCACTATGGCTACACCTTC.

As regards this clone: This sample also contains other DNA sequences that code for the same CDR3. CDR3 sequence reads: CASSLGGGTEAFF. In nucleotides, the CDR3 is TGTGCCAGCAGCTTAGGGGGTGGCACTGAAGCTTTCTTT. The chain joins TRBV7-3 to TRBJ1-1; D possibly corresponds to TRBD1 (5 bases). Looked up from germline, CDR1 is SGHTA and CDR2 is FQGTGA. This CDR3 has 13 residues. V shed 2 bases and J shed 4 bases, with 8 bases lying between them.

This rearrangement joins TRBV15 to TRBJ2-5; TRBD1 aligns across 9 bases. CDR3 length: 15 residues. Germline V gives CDR1 LNHNV, CDR2 YYDKDF (reference sequence). Trimming removed 2 bases from V and 3 bases from J; junction bases left unmatched: 4. In nucleotides, the CDR3 is TGTGCCACCAGCAGATCCAGGACAGGGGAAGAGACCCAGTACTTC. Its protein product is CATSRSRTGEETQYF.